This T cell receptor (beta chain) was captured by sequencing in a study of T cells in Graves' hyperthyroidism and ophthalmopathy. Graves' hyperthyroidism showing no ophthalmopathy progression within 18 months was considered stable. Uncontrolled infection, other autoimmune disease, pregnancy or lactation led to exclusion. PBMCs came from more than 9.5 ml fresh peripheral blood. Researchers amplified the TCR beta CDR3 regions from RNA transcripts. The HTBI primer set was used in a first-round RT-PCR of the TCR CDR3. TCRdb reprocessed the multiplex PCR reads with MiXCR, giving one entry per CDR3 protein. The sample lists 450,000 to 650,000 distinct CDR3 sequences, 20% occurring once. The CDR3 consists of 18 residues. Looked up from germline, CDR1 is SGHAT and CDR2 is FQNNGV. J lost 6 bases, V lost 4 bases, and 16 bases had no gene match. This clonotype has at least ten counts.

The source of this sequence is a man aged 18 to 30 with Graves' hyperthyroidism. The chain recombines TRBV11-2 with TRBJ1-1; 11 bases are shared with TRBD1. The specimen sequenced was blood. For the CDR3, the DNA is TGTGCCAGCAGCTCGACGGTCCCGGGACAGGGGGGCGGGCCTGAAGCTTTCTTT. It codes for CASSSTVPGQGGGPEAFF.